This entry lists 25 T cell receptor beta chains sequenced from one sample in a study of blood T cell repertoires in COVID-19. Assay used: immunoSEQ multiplex PCR; TCRdb lists only in-frame clones, some missing. The table has fewer than 250,000 clones, around nine tenths seen once. Sequencing input: PBMCs or T cells enriched from blood (not recorded which). These receptors came from a woman in her 30s who had been exposed to COVID-19.

The V and J genes are TRBV20-1 and TRBJ2-3, with 7 bases fitting TRBD2. This CDR3 has 14 amino acids. Germline trimming cut 3 bases from V and 0 bases from J; bases unmatched to any gene: 3. Germline-derived CDR1 and CDR2 are DFQATT and SNEGSKA (reference sequence). The CDR3 region is CSASSGSSTDTQYF. CDR3 sequence (DNA): TGCAGTGCTAGTAGCGGGTCCAGCACAGATACGCAGTATTTT.

V and J are TRBV4-1 and TRBJ2-7, with D tentatively TRBD2 (6 bases). Germline V gene lookup returns CDR1 MGHRA and CDR2 YSYEKL. The CDR3 is made up of 18 amino acids. V dropped 0 bases and J dropped 0 bases, with 18 bases sitting between them. CDR3 region: CASSQDGGSLGLSYEQYF. CDR3 bases: TGCGCCAGCAGCCAAGATGGGGGGTCCCTGGGCCTCTCCTACGAGCAGTACTTC.

The chain has TRBV5-1 and TRBJ2-1, with 8 bases lining up with TRBD2. Germline lookup yields CDR1 SGHRS and CDR2 YFSETQ. The J segment lost 4 bases and the V segment lost 0 bases, leaving 6 bases of the junction unmatched. This CDR3 comprises 16 residues. CDR3 DNA sequence: TGCGCCAGCAGCTTGGGGTCGGGAGGGGGATACAATGAGCAGTTCTTC. Translation: CASSLGSGGGYNEQFF.

The chain uses TRBV10-2 and TRBJ1-1; weak D call: TRBD1 (6 bases). Germline values: CDR1 WSHSY, CDR2 SAAADI. The CDR3 covers 13 residues. Deletions cut 11 bases from V and 1 base from J, with 14 bases between. CDR3 sequence: CALKGHPNTEAFF. CDR3 bases: TGCGCCCTAAAGGGACACCCGAACACTGAAGCTTTCTTT.

J is TRBJ2-3 and V is TRBV10-3, with D perhaps matching TRBD1 (7 bases). Trimming cost V 0 bases and J 0 bases, with 13 bases left between them. Germline assignment: CDR1 ENHRY and CDR2 SYGVKD. The CDR3 sequence is 17 residues long. CDR3 nucleotides: TGTGCCATCAGTGAGTCGACAGGGCGGGGCAGCACAGATACGCAGTATTTT. Translated: CAISESTGRGSTDTQYF.

This clone was counted a single time. The chain uses TRBV19 and TRBJ2-5, with 7 bases that match TRBD1. Germline-derived CDR1 and CDR2 are LNHDA and SQIVND (reference sequence). V lost 5 bases to trimming and J lost 7 bases; unmatched junction nucleotides: 4. The CDR3 is 12 residues long. The CDR3 DNA sequence: TGTGCCAGTAGTCCGCGACAGGGGACCCAGTACTTC. Translated, it gives CASSPRQGTQYF.

This rearrangement joins TRBV10-2 to TRBJ1-5, with 7 bases aligning to TRBD1. Germline lookup yields CDR1 WSHSY and CDR2 SAAADI. The CDR3 length is 14 residues. V was pared by 5 bases and J by 1 base, with 2 bases of the junction left unmatched. As DNA, the CDR3 is TGCGCCAGCAGTCAGACAGGGAGCAATCAGCCCCAGCATTTT. Its translation is CASSQTGSNQPQHF.

J is TRBJ2-1 and V is TRBV19; tentative D call: TRBD2 (5 bases). V was cut by 5 bases and J by 5 bases, with 10 bases left in between. The CDR3 is made up of 13 amino acids. Germline V lookup: CDR1 LNHDA, CDR2 SQIVND (reference sequence). CDR3: CASSSRGNNEQFF. CDR3 nucleotide sequence: TGTGCCAGTAGTTCCCGGGGAAACAATGAGCAGTTCTTC. The variable domain in full, completed from reference TRBV19 and TRBJ2-1, reads DGGITQSPKYLFRKEGQNVTLSCEQNLNHDAMYWYRQDPGQGLRLIYYSQIVNDFQKGDIAEGYSVSREKKESFPLTVTSAQKNPTAFYLCASSSRGNNEQFFGPGTRLTVL.

DNA of the CDR3: TGTGCCACCAGTGCTGCGCCTAATTCACCCCTCCACTTT. This encodes CATSAAPNSPLHF. The chain uses TRBV24-1 and TRBJ1-6; D gene unclear. Germline CDR1 and CDR2: KGHDR and SFDVKD. Trimming pared 5 bases from V and 6 bases from J, leaving 7 bases between. The CDR3 covers 13 residues.

This rearrangement joins TRBV11-2 to TRBJ2-7; D may be TRBD1 (6 bases). V was clipped by 1 base and J by 5 bases, with 12 bases between them. The CDR3 spans 14 residues. Germline values: CDR1 SGHAT, CDR2 FQNNGV. The CDR3 DNA reads TGTGCCAGCAGCTTAGTACAGGGCATCCACGAGCAGTACTTC. Translation: CASSLVQGIHEQYF. Full variable domain (rest looked up from reference TRBV11-2 and TRBJ2-7): EAGVAQSPRYKIIEKRQSVAFWCNPISGHATLYWYQQILGQGPKLLIQFQNNGVVDDSQLPKDRFSAERLKGVDSTLKIQPAKLEDSAVYLCASSLVQGIHEQYFGPGTRLTVT.

As to this clone: Its ends do not fully match the called genes, so a read error is possible. The rearrangement uses TRBV6-1 and TRBJ1-5, with 9 positions matching TRBD1. This CDR3 is built from 15 residues. Germline CDR1 is MNHNS and CDR2 is SASEGT. In nucleotides, the CDR3 is TGTGCCAGCTGTGAAGGGACAGGGAACAATCAGCCCCAGCATTTT. Its translation: CASCEGTGNNQPQHF.

V gene TRBV10-3 combines with J gene TRBJ2-3; D might be TRBD2 (6 bases). The CDR3 totals 13 residues. Germline V CDR1 and CDR2: ENHRY, SYGVKD. The V end lost 6 bases, the J end lost 4 bases, and 11 bases lay between the germline ends. CDR3 loop: CAISEGTADTQYF. DNA of the CDR3: TGTGCCATCAGCGAGGGGACTGCAGATACGCAGTATTTT.

This rearrangement joins TRBV4-1 to TRBJ1-2; TRBD1 aligns across 7 bases. J lost 0 bases, V lost 2 bases, and 9 bases had no gene match. Germline V gives CDR1 MGHRA, CDR2 YSYEKL. The CDR3 covers 17 residues. CDR3 in amino acids: CASSQLGTAKPNYGYTF. As DNA, the CDR3 is TGCGCCAGCAGCCAACTCGGGACAGCGAAACCTAACTATGGCTACACCTTC.

The V and J genes are TRBV6-5 and TRBJ1-5, with 8 positions matching TRBD1. The CDR3 has 15 amino acids. Trimming took 7 bases from V and 6 from J; bases not matched to a gene: 11. Germline V CDR1 and CDR2: MNHEY, SVGAGI. Written as DNA, the CDR3 is TGTGCCAGCACCCCCAGTCAGGGGGCGCCTCAGCCCCAGCATTTT. This encodes CASTPSQGAPQPQHF.

This chain connects TRBV5-1 to TRBJ2-5; D is ambiguous. Germline values: CDR1 SGHRS, CDR2 YFSETQ. The CDR3 contains 12 residues. Trimming took off 5 bases at V and 5 bases at J, with 10 bases between the two ends. The CDR3 protein is CASRPSGETQYF. The CDR3 DNA reads TGCGCCAGCAGGCCGTCCGGGGAGACCCAGTACTTC.

The rearrangement links TRBV4-1 to TRBJ1-1, with D perhaps TRBD1 (6 bases). Germline CDR1 is MGHRA and CDR2 is YSYEKL. V lost 4 bases to trimming and J lost 0 bases, with 18 bases between them. The CDR3 loop spans 17 amino acids. CDR3 coding DNA: TGCGCCAGCAGCCTCATAACAGGGCACGGCATGAACACTGAAGCTTTCTTT. It encodes CASSLITGHGMNTEAFF.

V usage is TRBV10-2 and J usage is TRBJ2-1, with 14 bases lining up with TRBD2. The CDR3 covers 18 residues. Trimming cost V 5 bases and J 0 bases; bases outside gene matches: 6. Germline V gives CDR1 WSHSY, CDR2 SAAADI. CDR3 nucleotide sequence: TGCGCCAGCAGTCCTCGACTAGCGGGAGGGAGCTCCTACAATGAGCAGTTCTTC. This gives the protein CASSPRLAGGSSYNEQFF.

The chain recombines TRBV5-4 with TRBJ1-1, with 7 bases fitting TRBD1. After removal of 0 bases from V and 0 bases from J, the junction contained 5 bases not matched to a gene. Per germline, CDR1 SGHNT and CDR2 YYREEE (reference sequence). This CDR3 region has 16 residues. This CDR3 is CASSLEGGTLNTEAFF. The CDR3 coding sequence is TGTGCCAGCAGCTTGGAAGGGGGCACTTTGAACACTGAAGCTTTCTTT.

The J gene is TRBJ2-1, the V gene TRBV11-2, with 8 bases identical to TRBD2. The CDR3 length is 16 residues. Germline V CDR1 and CDR2: SGHAT, FQNNGV. V lost 0 bases, J lost 7 bases, and 8 bases stayed unmatched. The CDR3 region is CASSLDRAGANNEQFF. CDR3 DNA: TGTGCCAGCAGCTTAGATCGAGCGGGAGCAAATAATGAGCAGTTCTTC.

V and J are TRBV4-1 and TRBJ2-2; TRBD2 agrees at 13 bases. Trimming at V came to 4 bases and at J to 5 bases, leaving 4 bases not matched to a gene. Germline assignment: CDR1 MGHRA and CDR2 YSYEKL. The CDR3 length is 16 residues. The CDR3 sequence: CASSLGLAGTTGELFF. The DNA of the CDR3 is TGCGCCAGCAGCCTGGGACTAGCGGGGACAACCGGGGAGCTGTTTTTT.

The CDR3: CASSSGDRTNTEAFF. In DNA, the CDR3 is TGCGCCAGCAGCTCGGGGGACAGGACTAACACTGAAGCTTTCTTT. The chain carries TRBV5-1 and TRBJ1-1; TRBD1 aligns across 8 bases. The CDR3 has 15 amino acids. The trim removed 3 bases at V and 2 bases at J, leaving 6 bases unmatched. In germline, CDR1 is SGHRS, CDR2 YFSETQ. Full variable domain (outside the CDR3, taken from reference TRBV5-1 and TRBJ1-1): KAGVTQTPRYLIKTRGQQVTLSCSPISGHRSVSWYQQTPGQGLQFLFEYFSETQRNKGNFPGRFSGRQFSNSRSEMNVSTLELGDSALYLCASSSGDRTNTEAFFGQGTRLTVV.

This clone was detected only once. This chain connects TRBV5-1 to TRBJ1-6, with D hard to call. Germline V gene sequence: CDR1 SGHRS, CDR2 YFSETQ. CDR3 length equals 13 residues. Between the trimmed V and J ends, which lost 4 bases and 16 bases, there was a span of 18 bases. CDR3 sequence reads: CASSAGSSDPLHF. The DNA of the CDR3 is TGCGCCAGCAGCGCGGGATCCTCAGATCCTCTCCACTTT.

This rearrangement joins TRBV3-1 (or the pseudogene TRBV3-2) to TRBJ2-5, with D possibly being TRBD2 (6 bases). V lost 3 bases and J 1 base, leaving 9 bases between the germline ends. CDR1 and CDR2 from the germline V gene are LGHDT and YNNKEL (reference sequence). The CDR3 runs to 14 residues. CDR3 residues: CASSQGLLQETQYF. The CDR3 coding sequence is TGTGCCAGCAGCCAGGGACTCCTCCAAGAGACCCAGTACTTC.

The genes are TRBV9 and TRBJ2-6, with TRBD1 identical over 10 bases. CDR1 and CDR2 (germline): SGDLS, YYNGEE. V shed 3 bases and J 0 bases; nucleotides not matched to a gene: 9. CDR3 length: 19 residues. This chain's CDR3 is CASSGLGQGKSSGANVLTF. CDR3 DNA: TGTGCCAGCAGCGGCTTGGGACAGGGGAAAAGCTCTGGGGCCAACGTCCTGACTTTC.

This rearrangement joins TRBV5-1 to TRBJ1-4; 7 nucleotides line up with TRBD1. Per the germline V gene, CDR1 is SGHRS and CDR2 is YFSETQ. Trimming took 4 bases from V and 7 from J; bases not matched to a gene: 10. The CDR3 spans 15 residues. In nucleotides, the CDR3 is TGCGCCAGCAGCCAAACGACAGGGCAAGGTGAAAAACTGTTTTTT. It specifies CASSQTTGQGEKLFF.